Included here is one T cell receptor beta chain sequence, with context. The record originates from a study of blood T cell repertoires in COVID-19. The authors' processing: Scientists estimated how many nucleated cells there were by amplifying reference gene primers. Clones were read by immunoSEQ multiplex PCR, and TCRdb kept only the in-frame ones, dropping some. V, J and clone size are those of that table, while D and trimming were read from the DNA. This table has roughly 180,000 clones, approximately 80% appearing once. Trimming left V 0 bases short and J 8 bases short, with 5 bases between. The CDR3 is 12 amino acids. CDR1 is KGHSH and CDR2 is LQKENI in the germline V gene.

The gene calls are TRBV18 and TRBJ2-4; D is possibly TRBD1 (5 bases). The sequenced sample consisted of PBMCs or T cells enriched from blood (not recorded which). This clonotype originated in a man aged 55 to 69 who had been exposed to COVID-19. CDR3 sequence: CASSPPGDIQYF. CDR3 sequence (DNA): TGTGCCAGCTCACCACCAGGGGACATTCAGTACTTC.